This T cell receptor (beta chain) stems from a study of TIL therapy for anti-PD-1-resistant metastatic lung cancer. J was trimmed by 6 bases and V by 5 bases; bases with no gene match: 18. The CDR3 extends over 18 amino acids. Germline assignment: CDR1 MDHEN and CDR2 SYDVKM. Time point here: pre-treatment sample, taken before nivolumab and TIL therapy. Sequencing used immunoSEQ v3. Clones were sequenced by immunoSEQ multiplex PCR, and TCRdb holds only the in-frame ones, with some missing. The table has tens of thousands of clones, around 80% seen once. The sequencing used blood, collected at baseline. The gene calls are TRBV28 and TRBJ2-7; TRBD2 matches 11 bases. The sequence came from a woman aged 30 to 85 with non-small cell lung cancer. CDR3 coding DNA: TGTGCCAGCAGTCCCCTTGTGACTAGCGGGACCACAGGACTCGAGCAGTACTTC. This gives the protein CASSPLVTSGTTGLEQYF.